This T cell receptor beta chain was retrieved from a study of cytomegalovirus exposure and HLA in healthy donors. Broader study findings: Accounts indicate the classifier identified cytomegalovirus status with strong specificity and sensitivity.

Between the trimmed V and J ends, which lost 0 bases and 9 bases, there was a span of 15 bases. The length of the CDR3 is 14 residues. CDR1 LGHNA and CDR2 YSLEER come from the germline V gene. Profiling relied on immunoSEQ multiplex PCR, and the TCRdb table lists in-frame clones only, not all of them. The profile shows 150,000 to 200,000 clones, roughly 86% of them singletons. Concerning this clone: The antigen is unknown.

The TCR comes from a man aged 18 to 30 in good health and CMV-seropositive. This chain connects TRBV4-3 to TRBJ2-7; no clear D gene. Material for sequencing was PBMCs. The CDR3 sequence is CASSQDFNSPGQYF. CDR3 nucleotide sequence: TGCGCCAGCAGCCAAGATTTCAATTCCCCCGGGCAGTACTTC.